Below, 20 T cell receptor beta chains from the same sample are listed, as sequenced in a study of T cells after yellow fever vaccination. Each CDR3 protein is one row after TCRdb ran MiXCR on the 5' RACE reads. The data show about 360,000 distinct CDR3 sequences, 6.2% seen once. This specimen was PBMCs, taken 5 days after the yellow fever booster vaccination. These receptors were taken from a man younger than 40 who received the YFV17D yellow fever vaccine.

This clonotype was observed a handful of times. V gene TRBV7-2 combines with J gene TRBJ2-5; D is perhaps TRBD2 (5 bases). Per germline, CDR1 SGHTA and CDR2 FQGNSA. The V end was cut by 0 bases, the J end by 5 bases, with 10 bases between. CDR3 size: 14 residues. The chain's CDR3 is CASSLAGALETQYF. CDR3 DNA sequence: TGTGCCAGCAGCTTAGCGGGAGCTTTGGAGACCCAGTACTTC.

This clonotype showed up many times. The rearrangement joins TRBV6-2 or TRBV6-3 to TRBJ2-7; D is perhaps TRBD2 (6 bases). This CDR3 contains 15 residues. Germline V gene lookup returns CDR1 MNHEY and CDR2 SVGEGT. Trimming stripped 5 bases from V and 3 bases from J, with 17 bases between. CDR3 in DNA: TGTGCCAGCAGTCGGGGACTGGAAAGAATCTACGAGCAGTACTTC. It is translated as CASSRGLERIYEQYF.

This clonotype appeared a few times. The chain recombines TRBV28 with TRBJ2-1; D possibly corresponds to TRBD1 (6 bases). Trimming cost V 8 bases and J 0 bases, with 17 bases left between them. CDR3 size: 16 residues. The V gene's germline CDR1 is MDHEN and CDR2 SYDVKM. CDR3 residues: CASGDTPPGSYNEQFF. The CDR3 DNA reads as TGTGCCAGCGGGGACACTCCACCCGGCTCCTACAATGAGCAGTTCTTC. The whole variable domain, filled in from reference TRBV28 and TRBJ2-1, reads DVKVTQSSRYLVKRTGEKVFLECVQDMDHENMFWYRQDPGLGLRLIYFSYDVKMKEKGDIPEGYSVSREKKERFSLILESASTNQTSMYLCASGDTPPGSYNEQFFGPGTRLTVL.

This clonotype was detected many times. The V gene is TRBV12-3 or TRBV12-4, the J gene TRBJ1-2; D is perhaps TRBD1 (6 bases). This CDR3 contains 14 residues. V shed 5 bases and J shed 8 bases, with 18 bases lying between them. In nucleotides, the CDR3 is TGTGCCAGCAGTGGTCCCACAGCGGGGGGCGGCTACACCTTC. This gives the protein CASSGPTAGGGYTF.

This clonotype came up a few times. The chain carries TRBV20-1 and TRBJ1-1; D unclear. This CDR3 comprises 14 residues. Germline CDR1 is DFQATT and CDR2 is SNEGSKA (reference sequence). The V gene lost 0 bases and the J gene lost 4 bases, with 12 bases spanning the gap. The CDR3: CSARDNKVTTEAFF. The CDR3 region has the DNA TGCAGTGCTAGAGATAACAAAGTAACCACTGAAGCTTTCTTT.

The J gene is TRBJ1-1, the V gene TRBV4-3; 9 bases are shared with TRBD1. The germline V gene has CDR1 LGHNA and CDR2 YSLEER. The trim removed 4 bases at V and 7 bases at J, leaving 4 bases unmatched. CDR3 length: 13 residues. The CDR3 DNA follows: TGCGCCAGCAGCCGACGGACAGGGGATGAAGCTTTCTTT. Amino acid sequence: CASSRRTGDEAFF.

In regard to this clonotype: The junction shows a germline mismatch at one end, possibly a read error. CDR3 residues: CASSSLFTGGLIF. The CDR3 DNA follows: TGTGCCAGCAGCTCACTCTTCACGGGGGGGCTGATCTTC. V and J are TRBV7-2 and TRBJ2-1; TRBD2 agrees at 8 bases. Germline V gene lookup returns CDR1 SGHTA and CDR2 FQGNSA. The CDR3 runs to 13 residues.

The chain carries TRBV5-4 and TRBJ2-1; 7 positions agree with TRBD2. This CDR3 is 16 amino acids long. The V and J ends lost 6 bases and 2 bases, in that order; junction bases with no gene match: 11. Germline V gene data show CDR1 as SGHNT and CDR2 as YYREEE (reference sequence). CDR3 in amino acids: CASTPEGGNTYNEQFF. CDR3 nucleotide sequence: TGTGCCAGCACACCCGAGGGAGGGAACACCTACAATGAGCAGTTCTTC.

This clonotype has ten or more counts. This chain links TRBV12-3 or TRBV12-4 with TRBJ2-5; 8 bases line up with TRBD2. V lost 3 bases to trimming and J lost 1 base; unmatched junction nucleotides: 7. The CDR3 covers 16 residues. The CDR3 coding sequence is TGTGCCAGCAGTTTTGGGTCTAGCGGGCTCCAAGAGACCCAGTACTTC. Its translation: CASSFGSSGLQETQYF.

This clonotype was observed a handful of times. DNA of the CDR3: TGCGCCAGCAGCTCCGGGACAGGGGTCACCGGGGAGCTGTTTTTT. Translating it yields CASSSGTGVTGELFF. The V and J genes are TRBV5-1 and TRBJ2-2; 10 bases agree with TRBD1. Germline trimming cut 3 bases from V and 4 bases from J; bases unmatched to any gene: 3. The CDR3 loop spans 15 amino acids. CDR1 and CDR2 (germline): SGHRS, YFSETQ.

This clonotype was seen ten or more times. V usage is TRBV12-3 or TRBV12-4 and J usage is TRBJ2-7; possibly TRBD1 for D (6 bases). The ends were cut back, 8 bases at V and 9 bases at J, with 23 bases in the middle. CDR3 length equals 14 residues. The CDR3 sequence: CASRLEGRGGVQYF. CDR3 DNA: TGTGCCAGCCGTCTTGAGGGCAGGGGTGGTGTGCAGTACTTC.

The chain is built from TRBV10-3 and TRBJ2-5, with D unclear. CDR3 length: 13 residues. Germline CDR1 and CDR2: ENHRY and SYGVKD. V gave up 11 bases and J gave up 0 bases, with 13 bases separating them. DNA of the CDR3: TGTGCCGCGCAGAAGGGTTACCAAGAGACCCAGTACTTC. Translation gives CAAQKGYQETQYF.

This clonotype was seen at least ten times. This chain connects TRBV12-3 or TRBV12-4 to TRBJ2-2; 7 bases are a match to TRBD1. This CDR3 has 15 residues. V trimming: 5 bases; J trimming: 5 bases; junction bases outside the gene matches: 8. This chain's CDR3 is CASSPTGARTGELFF. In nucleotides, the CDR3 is TGTGCCAGCAGTCCTACAGGGGCAAGAACCGGGGAGCTGTTTTTT.

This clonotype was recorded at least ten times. The CDR3 here is CASSDRAGETQYF. CDR3 coding DNA: TGTGCCAGCAGTGACAGGGCCGGCGAGACCCAGTACTTC. The V gene is TRBV28, the J gene TRBJ2-5; 7 bases map to TRBD1. The CDR3 runs 13 residues. V lost 5 bases, J lost 5 bases, and 5 bases stayed unmatched. Germline V CDR1 and CDR2: MDHEN, SYDVKM.

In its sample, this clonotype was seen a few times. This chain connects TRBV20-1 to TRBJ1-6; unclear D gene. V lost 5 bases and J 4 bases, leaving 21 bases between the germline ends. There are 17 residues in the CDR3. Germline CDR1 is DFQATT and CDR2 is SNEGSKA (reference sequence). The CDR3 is CSARTVLSTPYNSPLHF. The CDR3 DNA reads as TGCAGTGCTCGGACGGTTCTATCCACCCCATATAATTCACCCCTCCACTTT.

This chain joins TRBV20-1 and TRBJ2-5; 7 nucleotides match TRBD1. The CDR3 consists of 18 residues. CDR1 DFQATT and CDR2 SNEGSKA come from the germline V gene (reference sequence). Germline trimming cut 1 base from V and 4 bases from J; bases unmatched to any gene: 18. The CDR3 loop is CSARVRGRDSQGGETQYF. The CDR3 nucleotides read TGCAGTGCTAGAGTCAGAGGCCGGGACAGCCAAGGGGGAGAGACCCAGTACTTC.

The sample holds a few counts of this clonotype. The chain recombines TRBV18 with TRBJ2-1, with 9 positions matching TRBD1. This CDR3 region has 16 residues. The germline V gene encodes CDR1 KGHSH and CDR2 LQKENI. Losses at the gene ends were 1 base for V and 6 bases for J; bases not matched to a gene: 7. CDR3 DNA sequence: TGTGCCAGCTCACCACGTGGACAGGGGAATGGCAATGAGCAGTTCTTC. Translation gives CASSPRGQGNGNEQFF.

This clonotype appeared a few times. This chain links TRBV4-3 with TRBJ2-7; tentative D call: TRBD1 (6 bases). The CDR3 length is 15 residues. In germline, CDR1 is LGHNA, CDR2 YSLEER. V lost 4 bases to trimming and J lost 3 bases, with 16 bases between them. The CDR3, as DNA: TGCGCCAGCAGCCGAGAAGGACAGCCCGGCTACGAGCAGTACTTC. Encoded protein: CASSREGQPGYEQYF.

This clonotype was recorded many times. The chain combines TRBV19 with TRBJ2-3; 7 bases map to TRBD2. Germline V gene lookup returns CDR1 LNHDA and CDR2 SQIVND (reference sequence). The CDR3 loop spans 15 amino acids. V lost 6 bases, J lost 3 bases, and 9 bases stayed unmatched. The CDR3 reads CASRRTRKTTDTQYF. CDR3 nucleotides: TGTGCCAGTAGAAGGACTAGGAAAACTACAGATACGCAGTATTTT.

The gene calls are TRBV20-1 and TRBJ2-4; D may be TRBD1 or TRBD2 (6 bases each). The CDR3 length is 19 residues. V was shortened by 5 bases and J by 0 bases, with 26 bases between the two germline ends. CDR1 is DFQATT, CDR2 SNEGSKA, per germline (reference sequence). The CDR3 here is CSAGPPRGPAGLAKNIQYF. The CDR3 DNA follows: TGCAGTGCTGGTCCTCCCAGGGGACCAGCGGGTTTAGCCAAAAACATTCAGTACTTC.